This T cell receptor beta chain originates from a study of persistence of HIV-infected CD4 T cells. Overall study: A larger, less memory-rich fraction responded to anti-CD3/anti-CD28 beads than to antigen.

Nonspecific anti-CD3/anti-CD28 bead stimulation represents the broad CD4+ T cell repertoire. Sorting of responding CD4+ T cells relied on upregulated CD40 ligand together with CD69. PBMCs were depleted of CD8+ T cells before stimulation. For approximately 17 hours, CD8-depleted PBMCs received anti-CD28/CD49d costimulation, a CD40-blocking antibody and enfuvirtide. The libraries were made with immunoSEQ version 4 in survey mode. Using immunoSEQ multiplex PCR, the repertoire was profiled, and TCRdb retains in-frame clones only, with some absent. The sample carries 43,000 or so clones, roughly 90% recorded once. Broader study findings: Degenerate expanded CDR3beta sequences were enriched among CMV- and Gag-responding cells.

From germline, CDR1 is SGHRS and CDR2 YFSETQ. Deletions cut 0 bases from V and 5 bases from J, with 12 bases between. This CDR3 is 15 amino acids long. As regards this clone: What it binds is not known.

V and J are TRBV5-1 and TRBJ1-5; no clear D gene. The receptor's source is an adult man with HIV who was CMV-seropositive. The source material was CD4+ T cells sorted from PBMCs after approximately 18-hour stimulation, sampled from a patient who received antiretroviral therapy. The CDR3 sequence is CASSLGNRRDQPQHF. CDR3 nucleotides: TGCGCCAGCAGCTTGGGGAATCGGAGGGATCAGCCCCAGCATTTT. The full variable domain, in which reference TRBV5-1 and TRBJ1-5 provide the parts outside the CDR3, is KAGVTQTPRYLIKTRGQQVTLSCSPISGHRSVSWYQQTPGQGLQFLFEYFSETQRNKGNFPGRFSGRQFSNSRSEMNVSTLELGDSALYLCASSLGNRRDQPQHFGDGTRLSIL.